One sample yielded the 10 T cell receptor beta chains listed below, sequenced in a study of T cell changes during pregnancy in multiple sclerosis (dated by TCRdb to between 2018 and 2021). Libraries were made using the immunoSEQ multiplex PCR assay. Imported from immuneACCESS, the table was reduced by TCRdb to in-frame sequences with V and J called. These copies leave out some clones; in studies compared against another copy, an unresolved V gene accounts for under half, and the cause of the remainder is not known. The sample yields 75,000 to 95,000 clones; around 93% were counted once. The ten largest clones take up roughly 0.91% of the sample. The sample in question was peripheral blood, obtained before pregnancy. The source is a female donor with multiple sclerosis, enrolled in a pregnancy study.

This chain's CDR3 is CASGDGGLYGYTF. The CDR3, as DNA: TGTGCCAGCGGGGACGGGGGACTCTATGGCTACACCTTC. The V gene is TRBV27, the J gene TRBJ1-2, with D possibly TRBD1 on 5 matching bases. The CDR3 contains 13 residues. Per germline, CDR1 MNHEY and CDR2 SMNVEV (reference sequence). V shed 8 bases and J shed 4 bases, with 14 bases lying between them.

The chain joins TRBV28 to TRBJ2-2; no clear D gene. Germline CDR1 MDHEN, CDR2 SYDVKM. The length of the CDR3 is 17 residues. V lost 3 bases to trimming and J lost 2 bases, with 16 bases between them. The CDR3 nucleotides read TGTGCCAGCAGTTTGAGAGTTTCCAGGATTAACACCGGGGAGCTGTTTTTT. Amino acid sequence: CASSLRVSRINTGELFF.

The chain has TRBV6-5 and TRBJ2-7; 7 bases are a match to TRBD1. J gave up 3 bases and V 6 bases, and 8 bases lay outside the gene matches. Germline V lookup: CDR1 MNHEY, CDR2 SVGAGI. This CDR3 is 14 amino acids long. In DNA form, the CDR3 reads TGTGCCAGCAGCAAGGACAGGATCGGCTACGAGCAGTACTTC. It translates to CASSKDRIGYEQYF.

The chain is built from TRBV5-5 and TRBJ1-2; maybe TRBD1 (6 bases). From germline, CDR1 is SGHKS and CDR2 YYEKEE (reference sequence). V was clipped by 0 bases and J by 6 bases, with 15 bases between them. The length of the CDR3 is 15 residues. The CDR3 is CASSLEGVVLNGYTF. The CDR3 DNA is TGTGCCAGCAGCTTGGAGGGGGTGGTGTTAAATGGCTACACCTTC.

The chain uses TRBV20-1 and TRBJ2-1; the match to TRBD2 covers 9 bases. The CDR3 is 11 residues long. The germline V gene encodes CDR1 DFQATT and CDR2 SNEGSKA (reference sequence). Unmatched junction bases numbered 3, after V lost 0 bases and J lost 15 bases. CDR3 nucleotides: TGCAGTGCTAGAGACCGAGCGGGAGGGTTCTTC. As protein: CSARDRAGGFF.

The V call is TRBV11-2, the J call TRBJ2-7, with D uncertain. The CDR3 length is 13 residues. V was cut by 0 bases and J by 4 bases, with 7 bases left in between. The germline V gene encodes CDR1 SGHAT and CDR2 FQNNGV. The CDR3, as DNA: TGTGCCAGCAGCTTAGATTCGAGGTACGAGCAGTACTTC. Translation: CASSLDSRYEQYF.

The J gene is TRBJ2-5, the V gene TRBV28; a weak D match, TRBD1 (5 bases). The CDR3 covers 15 residues. V lost 5 bases and J lost 5, with 18 bases in between. CDR1 is MDHEN and CDR2 is SYDVKM in the germline V gene. CDR3 DNA: TGTGCCAGCAGTACCCAGGGCAGGGTGCAGGAGACCCAGTACTTC. Protein: CASSTQGRVQETQYF.

This clone occurred a few times. V and J are TRBV19 and TRBJ1-1, with D perhaps TRBD1 (6 bases). With 4 bases removed from V and 10 bases from J, the gap between germline ends came to 10 bases. Germline loops: CDR1 LNHDA, CDR2 SQIVND (reference sequence). This CDR3 is built from 11 residues. CDR3 nucleotide sequence: TGTGCCAGTAGTACCCGAGGGGGAGCTTTCTTT. As protein: CASSTRGGAFF.

The chain combines TRBV7-9 with TRBJ2-1; TRBD2 aligns across 10 bases. Germline assignment: CDR1 SEHNR and CDR2 FQNEAQ (reference sequence). This CDR3 comprises 16 residues. V trimming: 5 bases; J trimming: 7 bases; junction bases outside the gene matches: 11. The chain's CDR3 is CASSPPSAGGRNEQFF. Written as DNA, the CDR3 is TGTGCCAGCAGCCCCCCCTCAGCGGGAGGGCGGAATGAGCAGTTCTTC.

This rearrangement joins TRBV4-2 to TRBJ2-1, with 7 bases fitting TRBD2. There are 13 residues in the CDR3. Germline trimming cut 1 base from V and 10 bases from J; bases unmatched to any gene: 4. Germline assignment: CDR1 LGHNA and CDR2 YNFKEQ. Written as DNA, the CDR3 is TGTGCCAGCAGCCAAGTGAGCGGGGTCGAGCAGTTCTTC. The encoded protein is CASSQVSGVEQFF.